A selection of T cell receptor beta chains follows, all from one sample in a study of blood T cell repertoires in COVID-19. Some clones are missing from TCRdb's copy, which holds only in-frame ones; the method was immunoSEQ multiplex PCR. The sample lists some 300,000 clones; 90% were seen once. The sequenced sample consisted of peripheral blood. Receptors were obtained from a middle-aged woman with COVID-19, enrolled during active disease. Each CDR3 is given with its conserved first and last residue. A D gene is named only where the DNA matches it firmly. Clone size is not always given. Where it is, it says once, few, many or a class for expanded clones.

clone size: NA; D gene: NA; V gene: TRBV11-1; J gene: TRBJ2-2; CDR3 protein: CASSFITGAGELFF; CDR3 DNA: TGTGCCAGCAGTTTTATTACCGGGGCCGGGGAGCTGTTTTTT
clone size: NA; D gene: TRBD1; V gene: TRBV5-8; J gene: TRBJ2-2; CDR3 protein: CASSLVFRGQGTGELFF; CDR3 DNA: TGTGCCAGCAGCTTGGTTTTCAGGGGGCAGGGCACCGGGGAGCTGTTTTTT
clone size: NA; D gene: NA; V gene: TRBV29-1; J gene: TRBJ1-4; CDR3 protein: CSVRSATNEKLFF; CDR3 DNA: TGCAGCGTTCGTAGTGCAACTAATGAAAAACTGTTTTTT
clone size: NA; D gene: NA; V gene: TRBV12-2; J gene: TRBJ2-1; CDR3 protein: CASRLAILAGGADNEQFF; CDR3 DNA: TGTGCAAGTCGCTTAGCGATCCTAGCGGGGGGGGCGGACAATGAGCAGTTCTTC
clone size: NA; D gene: TRBD2; V gene: TRBV4-2; J gene: TRBJ2-3; CDR3 protein: CASSPPTAGGPDTQYF; CDR3 DNA: TGTGCCAGCAGCCCCCCCACAGCGGGGGGTCCAGATACGCAGTATTTT
clone size: NA; D gene: NA; V gene: TRBV27; J gene: TRBJ1-5; CDR3 protein: CASQPGGQPQHF; CDR3 DNA: TGTGCCAGCCAACCTGGAGGTCAGCCCCAGCATTTT
clone size: NA; D gene: NA; V gene: TRBV27; J gene: TRBJ2-2; CDR3 protein: CASTPQGAGELFF; CDR3 DNA: TGTGCCAGCACTCCCCAGGGCGCCGGGGAGCTGTTTTTT
clone size: NA; D gene: TRBD1; V gene: TRBV28; J gene: TRBJ2-1; CDR3 protein: CASSLSLGQGSYNEQFF; CDR3 DNA: TGTGCCAGCAGTTTATCCCTTGGACAGGGCTCCTACAATGAGCAGTTCTTC
clone size: once; D gene: TRBD2; V gene: TRBV7-2; J gene: TRBJ2-7; CDR3 protein: CASSPGLGSYEQYF; CDR3 DNA: TGTGCCAGCAGCCCCGGACTAGGTTCCTACGAGCAGTACTTC
clone size: NA; D gene: TRBD1; V gene: TRBV11-1; J gene: TRBJ1-2; CDR3 protein: CASSRDRGNYGYTF; CDR3 DNA: TGTGCCAGCAGTCGGGACAGGGGTAACTATGGCTACACCTTC
clone size: NA; D gene: NA; V gene: TRBV7-2; J gene: TRBJ1-2; CDR3 protein: CASSLPGYGYTF; CDR3 DNA: TGTGCCAGCAGCTTACCGGGGTATGGCTACACCTTC
clone size: NA; D gene: TRBD1; V gene: TRBV6-6; J gene: TRBJ1-2; CDR3 protein: CASSGTANYGYTF; CDR3 DNA: TGTGCCAGCAGCGGGACAGCTAACTATGGCTACACCTTC
clone size: NA; D gene: NA; V gene: TRBV30; J gene: TRBJ2-7; CDR3 protein: CAWSVGLYEQYF; CDR3 DNA: TGTGCCTGGAGTGTTGGACTCTACGAGCAGTACTTC
clone size: once; D gene: TRBD1; V gene: TRBV7-9; J gene: TRBJ2-5; CDR3 protein: CASSRGQGLRETQYF; CDR3 DNA: TGTGCCAGCAGCCGGGGACAGGGGTTACGAGAGACCCAGTACTTC
clone size: NA; D gene: TRBD2; V gene: TRBV9; J gene: TRBJ2-1; CDR3 protein: CASSGKLAGVMGEQFF; CDR3 DNA: TGTGCCAGCAGCGGAAAACTAGCGGGGGTAATGGGTGAGCAGTTCTTC
clone size: NA; D gene: NA; V gene: TRBV4-3; J gene: TRBJ2-5; CDR3 protein: CASSQAGGSAETQYF; CDR3 DNA: TGCGCCAGCAGCCAAGCAGGGGGGTCGGCGGAGACCCAGTACTTC
clone size: NA; D gene: NA; V gene: TRBV10-3; J gene: TRBJ1-2; CDR3 protein: CAISDQGNYGYTF; CDR3 DNA: TGTGCCATCAGTGATCAGGGTAACTATGGCTACACCTTC
clone size: NA; D gene: NA; V gene: TRBV29-1; J gene: TRBJ1-5; CDR3 protein: CSVSHGSNQPQHF; CDR3 DNA: TGCAGCGTTAGTCACGGGAGCAATCAGCCCCAGCATTTT
clone size: few; D gene: NA; V gene: TRBV5-1; J gene: TRBJ1-5; CDR3 protein: CASSLWGRDQPQHF; CDR3 DNA: TGCGCCAGCAGCTTGTGGGGGAGGGATCAGCCCCAGCATTTT
clone size: NA; D gene: TRBD1; V gene: TRBV6-2/TRBV6-3; J gene: TRBJ1-2; CDR3 protein: CASSRQGTGGYTF; CDR3 DNA: TGTGCCAGCAGTCGACAGGGGACCGGTGGCTACACCTTC
clone size: NA; D gene: NA; V gene: TRBV6-6; J gene: TRBJ2-7; CDR3 protein: CASSYSYYEQYF; CDR3 DNA: TGTGCCAGCAGTTACTCGTACTACGAGCAGTACTTC
clone size: NA; D gene: NA; V gene: TRBV19; J gene: TRBJ1-3; CDR3 protein: CASSDRTSGNTIYF; CDR3 DNA: TGTGCCAGTAGTGACAGGACCTCTGGAAACACCATATATTTT
clone size: once; D gene: NA; V gene: TRBV2; J gene: TRBJ2-5; CDR3 protein: CASDTPPGGGVIETQYF; CDR3 DNA: TGTGCCAGCGACACCCCTCCGGGGGGCGGTGTGATTGAGACCCAGTACTTC
clone size: NA; D gene: NA; V gene: TRBV11-2; J gene: TRBJ2-7; CDR3 protein: CASSSVAYEQYF; CDR3 DNA: TGTGCCAGCAGCTCCGTTGCCTACGAGCAGTACTTC
clone size: once; D gene: NA; V gene: TRBV25-1; J gene: TRBJ1-2; CDR3 protein: CASSESPLGTGRGYTF; CDR3 DNA: TGTGCCAGCAGTGAATCCCCCCTAGGAACAGGTCGCGGCTACACCTTC
clone size: NA; D gene: TRBD2; V gene: TRBV29-1; J gene: TRBJ2-1; CDR3 protein: CSAGMTSGGSNEQFF; CDR3 DNA: TGCAGCGCCGGAATGACTAGCGGGGGGTCCAATGAGCAGTTCTTC
clone size: NA; D gene: TRBD2; V gene: TRBV7-3; J gene: TRBJ2-2; CDR3 protein: CASSLYASGGSNTGELFF; CDR3 DNA: TGTGCCAGCAGCTTATATGCTAGCGGGGGATCGAACACCGGGGAGCTGTTTTTT
clone size: NA; D gene: TRBD1; V gene: TRBV7-9; J gene: TRBJ2-7; CDR3 protein: CASSNPGGVAYEQYF; CDR3 DNA: TGTGCCAGCAGCAATCCAGGGGGCGTCGCCTACGAGCAGTACTTC
clone size: NA; D gene: NA; V gene: TRBV19; J gene: TRBJ1-4; CDR3 protein: CASSREANEKLFF; CDR3 DNA: TGTGCCAGTAGTAGGGAGGCGAATGAAAAACTGTTTTTT
clone size: NA; D gene: NA; V gene: TRBV12-3/TRBV12-4; J gene: TRBJ2-7; CDR3 protein: CASSPPRQYF; CDR3 DNA: TGTGCCAGCAGTCCCCCCCGGCAGTACTTC
clone size: NA; D gene: TRBD2; V gene: TRBV7-2; J gene: TRBJ2-7; CDR3 protein: CASSPRSGIGEQYF; CDR3 DNA: TGTGCCAGCAGCCCACGCAGCGGGATTGGCGAGCAGTACTTC
clone size: NA; D gene: NA; V gene: TRBV6-6; J gene: TRBJ2-3; CDR3 protein: CASSYRGDTQYF; CDR3 DNA: TGTGCCAGCAGTTACCGGGGAGATACGCAGTATTTT
clone size: NA; D gene: NA; V gene: TRBV5-1; J gene: TRBJ2-5; CDR3 protein: CASSRGETQYF; CDR3 DNA: TGCGCCAGCAGCCGGGGGGAGACCCAGTACTTC
clone size: NA; D gene: NA; V gene: TRBV5-6; J gene: TRBJ1-1; CDR3 protein: CASSLRAGREAFF; CDR3 DNA: TGTGCCAGCAGCTTACGGGCGGGGAGGGAGGCTTTCTTT
clone size: NA; D gene: NA; V gene: TRBV6-2/TRBV6-3; J gene: TRBJ1-1; CDR3 protein: CASGFGGGTEAFF; CDR3 DNA: TGTGCCAGCGGTTTCGGGGGGGGCACTGAAGCTTTCTTT
clone size: NA; D gene: TRBD2; V gene: TRBV6-2/TRBV6-3; J gene: TRBJ2-7; CDR3 protein: CASSSGLAGGLYEQYF; CDR3 DNA: TGTGCCAGCAGTTCGGGACTAGCGGGAGGTCTCTACGAGCAGTACTTC
clone size: NA; D gene: NA; V gene: TRBV14; J gene: TRBJ1-4; CDR3 protein: CASSQTGGHQKTFF; CDR3 DNA: TGTGCCAGCAGCCAAACGGGGGGTCACCAGAAGACGTTTTTT
clone size: NA; D gene: NA; V gene: TRBV2; J gene: TRBJ1-5; CDR3 protein: CASSDRTSTQPQHF; CDR3 DNA: TGTGCCAGCAGTGATAGGACATCTACTCAGCCCCAGCATTTT
clone size: NA; D gene: NA; V gene: TRBV6-2/TRBV6-3; J gene: TRBJ1-5; CDR3 protein: CASSQQGRQPQHF; CDR3 DNA: TGTGCCAGCAGTCAACAGGGCCGTCAGCCCCAGCATTTT
clone size: NA; D gene: NA; V gene: TRBV6-5; J gene: TRBJ2-2; CDR3 protein: CASSFILVGNTGELFF; CDR3 DNA: TGTGCCAGCAGTTTCATACTAGTAGGGAACACCGGGGAGCTGTTTTTT
clone size: NA; D gene: TRBD1; V gene: TRBV19; J gene: TRBJ1-2; CDR3 protein: CASSIGTGKGYTF; CDR3 DNA: TGTGCCAGTAGTATCGGGACAGGAAAGGGCTACACCTTC
clone size: NA; D gene: TRBD2; V gene: TRBV3-1/TRBV3-2; J gene: TRBJ2-1; CDR3 protein: CASSQSPGGQFF; CDR3 DNA: TGTGCCAGCAGCCAATCGCCGGGGGGGCAGTTCTTC
clone size: NA; D gene: TRBD2; V gene: TRBV7-6; J gene: TRBJ2-3; CDR3 protein: CASSPLAGKTDTQYF; CDR3 DNA: TGTGCCAGCAGCCCACTAGCGGGAAAAACAGATACGCAGTATTTT
clone size: NA; D gene: TRBD2; V gene: TRBV30; J gene: TRBJ2-2; CDR3 protein: CAWSGRQAGELFF; CDR3 DNA: TGTGCCTGGAGCGGGAGGCAGGCCGGGGAGCTGTTTTTT
clone size: NA; D gene: NA; V gene: TRBV5-1; J gene: TRBJ1-5; CDR3 protein: CASSLGVNSNQPQHF; CDR3 DNA: TGCGCCAGCAGCTTGGGTGTAAATAGCAATCAGCCCCAGCATTTT
clone size: NA; D gene: NA; V gene: TRBV25-1; J gene: TRBJ1-2; CDR3 protein: CASSEYQGAGYGYTF; CDR3 DNA: TGTGCCAGCAGTGAATATCAAGGGGCCGGATATGGCTACACCTTC
clone size: once; D gene: TRBD2; V gene: TRBV28; J gene: TRBJ2-3; CDR3 protein: CASSLTTSGRADTQYF; CDR3 DNA: TGTGCCAGCAGTTTAACGACTAGCGGGAGGGCAGATACGCAGTATTTT
clone size: NA; D gene: TRBD1; V gene: TRBV28; J gene: TRBJ2-7; CDR3 protein: CASSLGGQGIGAYEQYF; CDR3 DNA: TGTGCCAGCAGTTTAGGAGGACAGGGGATTGGAGCCTACGAGCAGTACTTC
clone size: NA; D gene: TRBD1; V gene: TRBV19; J gene: TRBJ1-1; CDR3 protein: CASSPGRQGVTEAFF; CDR3 DNA: TGTGCCAGTAGTCCTGGACGACAGGGGGTTACTGAAGCTTTCTTT